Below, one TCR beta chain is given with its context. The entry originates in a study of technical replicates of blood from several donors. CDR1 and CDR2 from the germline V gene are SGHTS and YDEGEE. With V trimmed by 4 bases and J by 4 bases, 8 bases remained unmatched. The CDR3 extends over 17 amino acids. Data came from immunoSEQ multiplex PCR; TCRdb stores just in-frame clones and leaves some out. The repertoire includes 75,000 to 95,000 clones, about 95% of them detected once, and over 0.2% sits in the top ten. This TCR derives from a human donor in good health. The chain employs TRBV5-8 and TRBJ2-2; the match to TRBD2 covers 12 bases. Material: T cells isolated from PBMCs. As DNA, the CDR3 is TGTGCCAGCAGCCCGGAGACTAGCGGGAGTTTCACCGGGGAGCTGTTTTTT. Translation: CASSPETSGSFTGELFF.